This T cell receptor (beta chain) was sequenced during a study of persistence of HIV-infected CD4 T cells. In the study overall: Isolated cells were CMV- and HIV-1 Gag-responding CD4+ T cells. Donors had been on suppressive ART for a median of approximately eight years.

V lost 2 bases and J lost 0; bases outside the gene matches: 4. CDR1 and CDR2 from the germline V gene are SGHRS and YFSETQ. This CDR3 contains 15 residues. Cells were stimulated with overlapping HIV-1 Gag 15-mer peptides. Memory cells lacking CD40L and CD69 with high CD45RO were sorted. For approximately 17 hours, CD8-depleted PBMCs received anti-CD28/CD49d costimulation, a CD40-blocking antibody and enfuvirtide. Notes on this clone: Its specificity is not known.

The libraries were made with immunoSEQ version 4 in survey mode. The method was immunoSEQ multiplex PCR; TCRdb's version includes in-frame clones alone and lacks a portion of them. The data hold some 58,000 clones, with approximately 75% observed a single time. The clonotype originates from an adult man with HIV who was CMV-seropositive. This material consisted of CD4+ T cells sorted from PBMCs after roughly 18-hour stimulation, taken from a patient who received antiretroviral therapy. V usage is TRBV5-1 and J usage is TRBJ1-1; 7 nucleotides line up with TRBD1. The DNA for the CDR3 is TGCGCCAGCAGCTTTGGGACAGACCTGAACACTGAAGCTTTCTTT. This encodes CASSFGTDLNTEAFF.